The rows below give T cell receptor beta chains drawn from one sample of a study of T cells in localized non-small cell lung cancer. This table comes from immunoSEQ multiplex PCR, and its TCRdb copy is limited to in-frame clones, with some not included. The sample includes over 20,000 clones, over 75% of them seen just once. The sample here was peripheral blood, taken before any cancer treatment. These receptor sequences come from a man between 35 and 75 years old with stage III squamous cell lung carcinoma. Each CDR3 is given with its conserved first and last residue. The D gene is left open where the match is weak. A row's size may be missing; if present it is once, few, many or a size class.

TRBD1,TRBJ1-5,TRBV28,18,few,CASSLDPEQGAGSQPQHF,TGTGCCAGCAGTTTAGACCCGGAACAGGGGGCAGGAAGTCAGCCCCAGCATTTT
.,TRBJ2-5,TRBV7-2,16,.,CASSLGPGIVVETQYF,TGTGCCAGCAGCTTAGGGCCCGGGATAGTTGTGGAGACCCAGTACTTC
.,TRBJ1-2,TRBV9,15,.,CASSVAVGGAYGYTF,TGTGCCAGCAGCGTAGCGGTCGGGGGCGCCTATGGCTACACCTTC
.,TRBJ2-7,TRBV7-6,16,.,CASSLAGPWEPYEQYF,TGTGCCAGCAGCTTAGCGGGCCCTTGGGAGCCCTACGAGCAGTACTTC
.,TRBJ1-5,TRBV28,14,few,CASIGGDLNQPQHF,TGTGCCAGCATAGGAGGGGACCTCAATCAGCCCCAGCATTTT
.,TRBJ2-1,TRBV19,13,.,CASSIGNYNEQFF,TGTGCCAGTAGTATAGGAAACTACAATGAGCAGTTCTTC
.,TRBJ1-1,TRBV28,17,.,CASSLRLDTGSRDRAFF,TGTGCCAGCAGTTTAAGGTTGGATACAGGGAGTAGGGATAGGGCTTTCTTT
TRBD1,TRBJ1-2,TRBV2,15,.,CASSTDREANYGYTF,TGTGCCAGCAGTACCGACAGGGAAGCTAACTATGGCTACACCTTC
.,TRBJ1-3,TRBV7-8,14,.,CASKTGTSGNTIYF,TGTGCCAGTAAAACAGGGACCTCTGGAAACACCATATATTTT
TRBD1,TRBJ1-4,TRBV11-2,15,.,CASSSRTGLNEKLFF,TGTGCCAGCAGCTCGAGGACAGGGCTTAATGAAAAACTGTTTTTT
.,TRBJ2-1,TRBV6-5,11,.,CASSNLNEQFF,TGTGCCAGCAGTAACTTGAATGAGCAGTTCTTC
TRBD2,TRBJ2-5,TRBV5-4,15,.,CASSFSTSGEETQYF,TGTGCCAGCAGCTTCTCGACTAGCGGGGAAGAGACCCAGTACTTC
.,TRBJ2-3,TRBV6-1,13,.,CASSEALRGPPYF,TGTGCCAGCAGTGAAGCGCTTCGAGGGCCCCCGTATTTT
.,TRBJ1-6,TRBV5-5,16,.,CASSLGLGGGNSPLHF,TGTGCCAGCAGCTTGGGGCTCGGGGGTGGGAATTCACCCCTCCACTTT
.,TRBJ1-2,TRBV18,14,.,CASSPGSGSYGYTF,TGTGCCAGCTCACCAGGGTCCGGCTCCTATGGCTACACCTTC
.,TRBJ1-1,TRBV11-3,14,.,CASSLSGHSSEAFF,TGTGCCAGCAGCTTATCCGGGCACTCCTCTGAAGCTTTCTTT
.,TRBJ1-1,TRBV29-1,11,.,CSGGERTEAFF,TGCAGCGGGGGGGAGAGGACTGAAGCTTTCTTT
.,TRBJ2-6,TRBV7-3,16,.,CASSLNRDTGANVLTF,TGTGCCAGCAGCTTAAACAGGGACACTGGGGCCAACGTCCTGACTTTC
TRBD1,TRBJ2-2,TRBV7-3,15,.,CASSLRGQNTGELFF,TGTGCCAGCAGCCTCAGGGGGCAGAACACCGGGGAGCTGTTTTTT
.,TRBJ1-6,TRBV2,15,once,CASSLDLPRNSPLHF,TGTGCCAGCAGTTTAGACCTTCCCCGTAATTCACCCCTCCACTTT
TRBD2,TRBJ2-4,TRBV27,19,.,CASSTRGLAGRLAKNIQYF,TGTGCCAGCAGTACCCGCGGGCTAGCGGGGAGACTAGCCAAAAACATTCAGTACTTC
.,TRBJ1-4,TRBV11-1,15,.,CASSLAGNRNEKLFF,TGTGCCAGCAGCTTAGCGGGGAACCGAAATGAAAAACTGTTTTTT
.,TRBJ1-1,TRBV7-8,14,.,CASSLPGRNTEAFF,TGTGCCAGCAGCTTGCCGGGGAGAAACACTGAAGCTTTCTTT
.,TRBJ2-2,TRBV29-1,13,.,CSVPEDTTGELFF,TGCAGCGTTCCGGAGGATACCACCGGGGAGCTGTTTTTT
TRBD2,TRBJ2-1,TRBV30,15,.,CAWSLPGLGGNEQFF,TGTGCCTGGAGTTTACCGGGACTAGGGGGGAATGAGCAGTTCTTC
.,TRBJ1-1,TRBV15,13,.,CATSRVPGLEAFF,TGTGCCACCAGCAGAGTACCAGGACTTGAAGCTTTCTTT
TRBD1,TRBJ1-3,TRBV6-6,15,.,CASSDDRVVGNTIYF,TGTGCCAGCAGTGACGACAGGGTGGTGGGAAACACCATATATTTT
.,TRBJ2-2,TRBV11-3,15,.,CASSPRGLRAGELFF,TGTGCCAGCAGCCCCCGGGGCCTTCGCGCAGGGGAGCTGTTTTTT
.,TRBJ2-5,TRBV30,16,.,CAWSLRTLLGQETQYF,TGTGCCTGGAGTCTTCGGACACTCTTGGGCCAAGAGACCCAGTACTTC
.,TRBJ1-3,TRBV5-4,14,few,CASSLGGFGNTIYF,TGTGCCAGCAGCTTGGGAGGGTTCGGAAACACCATATATTTT
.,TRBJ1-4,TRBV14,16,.,CASSALGFTTNEKLFF,TGTGCCAGCTCGGCTCTAGGGTTTACAACTAATGAAAAACTGTTTTTT
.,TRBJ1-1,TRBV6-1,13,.,CASSGQMNTEAFF,TGTGCCAGCAGTGGACAGATGAACACTGAAGCTTTCTTT
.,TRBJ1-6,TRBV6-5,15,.,CASTVMVLRNSPLHF,TGTGCCAGCACAGTCATGGTCCTTCGGAATTCACCCCTCCACTTT
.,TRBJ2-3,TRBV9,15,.,CASSPGTTSTDTQYF,TGTGCCAGCAGCCCCGGGACGACTAGCACAGATACGCAGTATTTT
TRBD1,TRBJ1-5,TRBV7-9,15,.,CASSFTGVSNQPQHF,TGTGCCAGCAGCTTTACAGGGGTTAGCAATCAGCCCCAGCATTTT
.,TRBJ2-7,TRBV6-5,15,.,CASSYSRGRGHEQYF,TGTGCCAGCAGTTACTCTCGAGGGCGTGGGCACGAGCAGTACTTC
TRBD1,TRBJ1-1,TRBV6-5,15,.,CASSSSGTGNTEAFF,TGTGCCAGCAGTTCATCCGGGACAGGGAACACTGAAGCTTTCTTT
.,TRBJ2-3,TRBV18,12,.,CASPARRDTQYF,TGTGCCAGCCCAGCACGGAGGGATACGCAGTATTTT
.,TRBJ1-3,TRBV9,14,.,CASSVSPGGNTIYF,TGTGCCAGCAGCGTCTCTCCCGGTGGAAACACCATATATTTT
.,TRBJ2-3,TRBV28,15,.,CASSVWGAYTDTQYF,TGTGCCAGCAGTGTCTGGGGGGCCTACACAGATACGCAGTATTTT
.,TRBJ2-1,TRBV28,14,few,CASSSYTSYNEQFF,TGTGCCAGCAGTTCATACACTTCCTACAATGAGCAGTTCTTC
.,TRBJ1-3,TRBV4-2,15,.,CASSQDRQEGNTIYF,TGTGCCAGCAGCCAGGACCGTCAAGAGGGAAACACCATATATTTT
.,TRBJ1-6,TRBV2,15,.,CASKGDSSYNSPLHF,TGTGCCAGCAAGGGAGACAGTTCCTATAATTCACCCCTCCACTTT
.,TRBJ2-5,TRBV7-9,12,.,CASSTGWETQYF,TGTGCCAGCAGCACAGGGTGGGAGACCCAGTACTTC
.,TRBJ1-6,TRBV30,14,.,CAWVETDNNSPLHF,TGTGCCTGGGTAGAGACGGACAACAATTCACCCCTCCACTTT
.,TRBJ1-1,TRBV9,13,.,CASSFRDATEAFF,TGTGCCAGCAGCTTCAGGGATGCCACTGAAGCTTTCTTT
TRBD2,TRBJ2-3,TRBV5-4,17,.,CASSFRLASGNTDTQYF,TGTGCCAGCAGCTTCCGGTTAGCTAGCGGGAACACAGATACGCAGTATTTT
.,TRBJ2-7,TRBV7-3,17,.,CASSLMPGGTSLYEQYF,TGTGCCAGCAGCTTAATGCCGGGTGGGACAAGCCTCTACGAGCAGTACTTC
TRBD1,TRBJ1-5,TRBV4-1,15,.,CASSRQTGDRQPQHF,TGCGCCAGCAGTCGGCAGACAGGGGATCGTCAGCCCCAGCATTTT
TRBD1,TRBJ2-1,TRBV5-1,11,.,CASSQTGYVFF,TGCGCCAGCAGTCAGACAGGGTATGTGTTCTTC
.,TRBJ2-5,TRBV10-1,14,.,CASSSTGLGETQYF,TGCGCCAGCAGCTCAACGGGACTTGGGGAGACCCAGTACTTC
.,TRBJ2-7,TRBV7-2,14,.,CASSELSVSHEQYF,TGTGCCAGCAGCGAACTTAGTGTTAGCCACGAGCAGTACTTC
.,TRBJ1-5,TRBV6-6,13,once,CASSYGGTQPQHF,TGTGCCAGCAGTTACGGGGGGACACAGCCCCAGCATTTT
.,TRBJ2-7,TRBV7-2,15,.,CASSSRLEASYEQYF,TGTGCCAGCAGCTCTAGGCTGGAAGCGTCCTACGAGCAGTACTTC
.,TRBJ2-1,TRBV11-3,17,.,CASSRGGPVILGNEQFF,TGTGCCAGCTCTCGTGGGGGGCCAGTAATTCTGGGCAATGAGCAGTTCTTC
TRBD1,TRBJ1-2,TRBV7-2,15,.,CASSLVPGQGYGYTF,TGTGCCAGCAGCTTAGTTCCGGGACAGGGATATGGCTACACCTTC
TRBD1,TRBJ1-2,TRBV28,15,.,CASSLPGTAIYGYTF,TGTGCCAGCAGTCTCCCCGGGACAGCGATCTATGGCTACACCTTC
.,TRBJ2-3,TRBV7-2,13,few,CASSLAGRDTQYF,TGTGCCAGCAGCTTAGCGGGGAGAGATACGCAGTATTTT
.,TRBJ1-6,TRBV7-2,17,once,CASSLFRGALKNSPLHF,TGTGCCAGCAGCTTATTTCGGGGGGCACTAAAAAATTCACCCCTCCACTTT
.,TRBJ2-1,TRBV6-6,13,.,CASRLLIGDEQFF,TGTGCCAGCCGATTACTCATTGGGGATGAGCAGTTCTTC